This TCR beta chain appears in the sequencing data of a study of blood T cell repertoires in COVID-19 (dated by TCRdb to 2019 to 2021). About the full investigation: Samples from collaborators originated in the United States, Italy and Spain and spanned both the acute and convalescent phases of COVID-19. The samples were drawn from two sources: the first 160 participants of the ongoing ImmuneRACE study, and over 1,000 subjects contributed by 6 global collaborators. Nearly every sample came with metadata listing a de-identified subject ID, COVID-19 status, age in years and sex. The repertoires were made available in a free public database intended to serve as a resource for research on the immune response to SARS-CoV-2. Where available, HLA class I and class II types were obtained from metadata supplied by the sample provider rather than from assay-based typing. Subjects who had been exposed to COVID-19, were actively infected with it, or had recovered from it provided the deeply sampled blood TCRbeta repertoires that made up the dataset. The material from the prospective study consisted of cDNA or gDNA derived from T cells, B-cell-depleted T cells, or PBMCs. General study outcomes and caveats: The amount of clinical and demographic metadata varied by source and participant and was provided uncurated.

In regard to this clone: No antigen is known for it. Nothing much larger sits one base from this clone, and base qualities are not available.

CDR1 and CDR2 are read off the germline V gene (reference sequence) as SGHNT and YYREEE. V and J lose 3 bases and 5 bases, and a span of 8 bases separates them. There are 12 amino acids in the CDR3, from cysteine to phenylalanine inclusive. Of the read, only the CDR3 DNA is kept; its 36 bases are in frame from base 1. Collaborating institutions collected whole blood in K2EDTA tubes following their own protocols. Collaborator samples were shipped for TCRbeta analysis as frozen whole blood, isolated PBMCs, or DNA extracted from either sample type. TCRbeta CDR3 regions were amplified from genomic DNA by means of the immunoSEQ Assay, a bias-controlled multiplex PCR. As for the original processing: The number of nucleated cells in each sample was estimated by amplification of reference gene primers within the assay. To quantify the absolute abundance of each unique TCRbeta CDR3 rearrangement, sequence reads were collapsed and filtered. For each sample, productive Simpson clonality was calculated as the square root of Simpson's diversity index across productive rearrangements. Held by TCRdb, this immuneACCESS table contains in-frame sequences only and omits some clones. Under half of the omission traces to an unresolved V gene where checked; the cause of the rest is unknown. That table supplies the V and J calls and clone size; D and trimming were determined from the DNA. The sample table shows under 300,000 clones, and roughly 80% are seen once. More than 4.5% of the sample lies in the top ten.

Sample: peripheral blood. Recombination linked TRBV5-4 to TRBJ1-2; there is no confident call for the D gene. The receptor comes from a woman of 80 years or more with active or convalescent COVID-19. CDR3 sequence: CASSYEKYGYTF. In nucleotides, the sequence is TGTGCCAGCAGCTACGAGAAGTATGGCTACACCTTC.